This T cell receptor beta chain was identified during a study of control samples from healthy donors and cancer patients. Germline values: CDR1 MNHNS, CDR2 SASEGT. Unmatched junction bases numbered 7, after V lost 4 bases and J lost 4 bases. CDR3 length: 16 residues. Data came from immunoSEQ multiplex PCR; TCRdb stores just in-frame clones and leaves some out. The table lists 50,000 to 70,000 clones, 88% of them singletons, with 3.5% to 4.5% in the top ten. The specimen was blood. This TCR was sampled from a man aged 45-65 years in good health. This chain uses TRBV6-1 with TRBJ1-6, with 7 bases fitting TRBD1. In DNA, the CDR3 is TGTGCCAGCAGTGTCGGACAGGACATTTATAATTCACCCCTCCACTTT. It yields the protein CASSVGQDIYNSPLHF.